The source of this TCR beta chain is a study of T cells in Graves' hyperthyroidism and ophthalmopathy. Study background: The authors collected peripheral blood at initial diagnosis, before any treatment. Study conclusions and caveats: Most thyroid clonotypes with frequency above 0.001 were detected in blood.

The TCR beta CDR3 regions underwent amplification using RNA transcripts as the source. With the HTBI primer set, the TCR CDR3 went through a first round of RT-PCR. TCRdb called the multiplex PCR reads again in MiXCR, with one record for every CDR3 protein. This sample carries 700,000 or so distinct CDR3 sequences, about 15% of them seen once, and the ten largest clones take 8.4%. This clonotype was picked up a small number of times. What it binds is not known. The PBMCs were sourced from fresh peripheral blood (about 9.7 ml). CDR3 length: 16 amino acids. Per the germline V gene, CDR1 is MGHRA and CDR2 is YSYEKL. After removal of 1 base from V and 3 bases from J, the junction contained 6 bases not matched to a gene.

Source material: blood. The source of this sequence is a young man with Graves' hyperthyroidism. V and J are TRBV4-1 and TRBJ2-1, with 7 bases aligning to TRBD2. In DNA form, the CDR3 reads TGCGCCAGCAGCCAAGTTGGACTAGTTCTCTACAATGAGCAGTTCTTC. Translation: CASSQVGLVLYNEQFF.